The 5 T cell receptor beta chains presented below share a single source sample, sequenced in a study of T cell responses to AZD1222 COVID-19 vaccine. Repertoires were generated with immunoSEQ multiplex PCR, while TCRdb's copy carries only in-frame clones and drops some. The sample yields under 200,000 clones, around 93% seen once. The sample was peripheral blood, taken on day 0 of AZD1222 vaccination. The source of these receptors is an adult in good health.

V and J are TRBV7-9 and TRBJ1-1; 7 positions match TRBD1. The germline CDR1 and CDR2 sequences are SEHNR and FQNEAQ (reference sequence). J gave up 3 bases and V 4 bases, and 5 bases lay outside the gene matches. This CDR3 is 14 amino acids long. The CDR3 loop reads CASSYLQGYTEAFF. The CDR3 DNA reads TGTGCCAGCAGCTATTTACAGGGGTACACTGAAGCTTTCTTT.

The genes are TRBV11-3 and TRBJ2-1; no clear D. Germline lookup yields CDR1 SGHNT and CDR2 YENEEA. Between the trimmed V and J ends, which lost 4 bases and 6 bases, there was a span of 4 bases. CDR3 length equals 11 residues. CDR3 amino acids: CASSSRNEQFF. The CDR3 DNA follows: TGTGCCAGCAGCTCCCGCAATGAGCAGTTCTTC.

This chain links TRBV21-1 with TRBJ2-5; the table's D call, TRBD1, was not checked against the DNA. TRBV21-1 is tagged as a pseudogene. CDR3 length equals 15 residues. CDR3 residues: CASRPIPGSRETQYF. The CDR3 DNA follows: TGTGCCAGCAGACCAATCCCAGGGTCGCGAGAGACCCAGTACTTC.

This clone was recorded once. The rearrangement uses TRBV6-5 and TRBJ2-1; TRBD2 matches 10 bases. The CDR3 spans 16 residues. V shed 2 bases and J 4 bases; nucleotides not matched to a gene: 5. The germline gives CDR1 MNHEY, CDR2 SVGAGI. CDR3 protein: CASSYLTSGQYNEQFF. As DNA, the CDR3 is TGTGCCAGCAGTTACCTGACTAGCGGGCAGTACAATGAGCAGTTCTTC.

The chain is built from TRBV6-5 and TRBJ2-7, with TRBD2 matching over 7 bases. Germline V gene data show CDR1 as MNHEY and CDR2 as SVGAGI. Losses at the gene ends were 5 bases for V and 2 bases for J; bases not matched to a gene: 6. This CDR3 spans 14 amino acids. The CDR3 is CASSQRLAAYEQYF. CDR3 DNA sequence: TGTGCCAGCAGTCAGAGACTAGCCGCCTACGAGCAGTACTTC.